This is a list of T cell receptor beta chains from one sample in a study of blood T cell repertoires in COVID-19. Repertoires were generated with immunoSEQ multiplex PCR, while TCRdb's copy carries only in-frame clones and drops some. The sample lists 93,000 or so clones, almost 90% seen once, with 3.5% in the top ten. Material for sequencing was peripheral blood. The receptors stem from a human donor in a cohort sampled during active COVID-19. CDR3s include the opening cysteine and the closing phenylalanine or tryptophan. The D gene is left open where the match is weak. The listing skips clone size in some rows; elsewhere it reads once, few, many or a size class.

size: once
D: NA
V: TRBV5-4
J: TRBJ1-2
CDR3: CASSLPPTGVGGYTF
DNA: TGTGCCAGCAGCCTGCCCCCGACGGGGGTTGGTGGCTACACCTTC

size: NA
D: TRBD1
V: TRBV18
J: TRBJ2-7
CDR3: CASSLSGQGSYEQYF
DNA: TGTGCCAGCTCACTATCGGGACAGGGGTCCTACGAGCAGTACTTC

size: NA
D: TRBD2
V: TRBV28
J: TRBJ2-5
CDR3: CASSFGLAGGGETQYF
DNA: TGTGCCAGCAGTTTCGGACTAGCGGGAGGCGGAGAGACCCAGTACTTC

size: NA
D: NA
V: TRBV3-1/TRBV3-2
J: TRBJ1-1
CDR3: CASSPPRRGSTEAFF
DNA: TGTGCCAGCAGCCCGCCGCGTCGGGGAAGCACTGAAGCTTTCTTT

size: NA
D: TRBD1
V: TRBV18
J: TRBJ2-7
CDR3: CASSPTGQGNYEQYF
DNA: TGTGCCAGCTCCCCCACCGGACAGGGGAACTACGAGCAGTACTTC

size: NA
D: NA
V: TRBV30
J: TRBJ1-4
CDR3: CAWESGEKLFF
DNA: TGTGCCTGGGAGTCGGGTGAAAAACTGTTTTTT

size: NA
D: TRBD1
V: TRBV28
J: TRBJ1-6
CDR3: CASSERDRGRNSPLHF
DNA: TGTGCCAGCAGTGAAAGGGACAGGGGAAGAAATTCACCCCTCCACTTT

size: once
D: TRBD2
V: TRBV12-5
J: TRBJ2-7
CDR3: CASGLTSSGGNEQYF
DNA: TGTGCTAGTGGTTTGACTTCTAGCGGGGGTAACGAGCAGTACTTC

size: NA
D: NA
V: TRBV7-2
J: TRBJ1-3
CDR3: CASSSRVNSGNTIYF
DNA: TGTGCCAGCAGCTCGAGGGTGAACTCTGGAAACACCATATATTTT

size: NA
D: NA
V: TRBV4-3
J: TRBJ2-5
CDR3: CASSQDQTGQETQYF
DNA: TGCGCCAGCAGCCAAGATCAGACTGGCCAAGAGACCCAGTACTTC

size: NA
D: NA
V: TRBV7-6
J: TRBJ1-5
CDR3: CASSLSRARGPSNQPQHF
DNA: TGTGCCAGCAGCTTAAGTCGGGCCAGGGGACCTAGCAATCAGCCCCAGCATTTT

size: NA
D: NA
V: TRBV9
J: TRBJ1-5
CDR3: CASSVAGGWDQPQHF
DNA: TGTGCCAGCAGCGTAGCCGGGGGGTGGGACCAGCCCCAGCATTTT

size: once
D: NA
V: TRBV6-5
J: TRBJ1-5
CDR3: CASSYTQGGNQPQHF
DNA: TGTGCCAGCAGTTACACACAGGGAGGCAATCAGCCCCAGCATTTT

size: NA
D: NA
V: TRBV4-1
J: TRBJ1-1
CDR3: CASSQDRGGTKAFF
DNA: TGCGCCAGCAGCCAAGATCGGGGGGGTACGAAGGCTTTCTTT

size: NA
D: NA
V: TRBV7-9
J: TRBJ2-5
CDR3: CASSPQRSRAVETQYF
DNA: TGTGCCAGCAGCCCCCAACGGAGCAGGGCTGTGGAGACCCAGTACTTC

size: NA
D: TRBD1
V: TRBV5-1
J: TRBJ1-6
CDR3: CASSSRQGARNSPLHF
DNA: TGCGCCAGCAGCTCCCGACAGGGGGCAAGGAATTCACCCCTCCACTTT

size: NA
D: TRBD2
V: TRBV7-9
J: TRBJ2-5
CDR3: CASSSGLAGAETQYF
DNA: TGTGCCAGCAGCTCCGGACTAGCGGGAGCAGAGACCCAGTACTTC

size: NA
D: NA
V: TRBV5-1
J: TRBJ2-3
CDR3: CASSPLWGELTDTQYF
DNA: TGCGCCAGCAGTCCTCTGTGGGGGGAGTTAACAGATACGCAGTATTTT

size: NA
D: NA
V: TRBV30
J: TRBJ1-1
CDR3: CAWSDGPSTEAFF
DNA: TGTGCCTGGAGTGATGGCCCCTCTACTGAAGCTTTCTTT

size: many
D: NA
V: TRBV28
J: TRBJ1-4
CDR3: CASSLPGQEKLFF
DNA: TGTGCCAGCAGTTTACCCGGACAGGAAAAACTGTTTTTT

size: NA
D: NA
V: TRBV7-2
J: TRBJ2-1
CDR3: CASSSWGGRYNEQFF
DNA: TGTGCCAGCAGCTCCTGGGGGGGCCGATACAATGAGCAGTTCTTC

size: NA
D: NA
V: TRBV29-1
J: TRBJ2-2
CDR3: CSVEIGRGTGELFF
DNA: TGCAGCGTTGAGATCGGGAGAGGAACCGGGGAGCTGTTTTTT

size: NA
D: NA
V: TRBV7-6
J: TRBJ2-7
CDR3: CASSLSGQNYEQYF
DNA: TGTGCCAGCAGTCTCAGTGGACAAAACTACGAGCAGTACTTC

size: NA
D: NA
V: TRBV5-6
J: TRBJ1-3
CDR3: CASSPQGSGNTIYF
DNA: TGTGCCAGCAGCCCCCAGGGGTCTGGAAACACCATATATTTT

size: NA
D: TRBD1
V: TRBV5-5
J: TRBJ1-4
CDR3: CASSFQDRREKLFF
DNA: TGTGCCAGCAGCTTTCAGGACAGGCGTGAAAAACTGTTTTTT

size: NA
D: NA
V: TRBV29-1
J: TRBJ2-7
CDR3: CSVASAGEQYF
DNA: TGCAGCGTTGCTTCGGCAGGCGAGCAGTACTTC

size: NA
D: TRBD1
V: TRBV5-8
J: TRBJ2-7
CDR3: CASSLNRGYEQYF
DNA: TGTGCCAGCAGCTTGAACAGGGGCTACGAGCAGTACTTC

size: NA
D: NA
V: TRBV5-4
J: TRBJ2-7
CDR3: CASSLYGGLPYEQYF
DNA: TGTGCCAGCAGCTTATACGGCGGGCTACCCTACGAGCAGTACTTC

size: NA
D: TRBD1
V: TRBV27
J: TRBJ2-7
CDR3: CASTGGGEQYF
DNA: TGTGCCAGTACAGGGGGCGGCGAGCAGTACTTC

size: few
D: TRBD2
V: TRBV28
J: TRBJ2-7
CDR3: CASARATGSGRQEQYF
DNA: TGTGCCAGCGCAAGAGCAACCGGTAGCGGGAGACAGGAGCAGTACTTC

size: once
D: NA
V: TRBV5-1
J: TRBJ2-5
CDR3: CASSPRQAGAIQETQYF
DNA: TGCGCCAGCAGCCCACGGCAGGCGGGGGCAATCCAAGAGACCCAGTACTTC

size: NA
D: TRBD1
V: TRBV5-1
J: TRBJ1-1
CDR3: CASSPQTGVDTEAFF
DNA: TGCGCCAGCAGCCCTCAAACAGGGGTGGACACTGAAGCTTTCTTT

size: NA
D: NA
V: TRBV5-8
J: TRBJ1-1
CDR3: CASSPQGPNTEAFF
DNA: TGTGCCAGCAGCCCTCAGGGTCCCAACACTGAAGCTTTCTTT

size: NA
D: TRBD1
V: TRBV14
J: TRBJ2-1
CDR3: CASSQYGTGFIYRNNEQFF
DNA: TGTGCCAGCAGCCAATACGGGACAGGGTTCATTTATCGGAACAATGAGCAGTTCTTC

size: once
D: NA
V: TRBV5-8
J: TRBJ2-1
CDR3: CASSFRIAIYNEQFF
DNA: TGTGCCAGCAGCTTCAGAATAGCGATATACAATGAGCAGTTCTTC

size: NA
D: TRBD1
V: TRBV5-5
J: TRBJ1-1
CDR3: CASSGGQGNEAFF
DNA: TGTGCCAGCAGCGGAGGACAGGGGAATGAAGCTTTCTTT

size: NA
D: TRBD1
V: TRBV6-5
J: TRBJ1-2
CDR3: CASSRGQGKGYTF
DNA: TGTGCCAGCAGCCGGGGACAGGGTAAAGGCTACACCTTC

size: NA
D: NA
V: TRBV7-6
J: TRBJ1-5
CDR3: CASSLGAEFNQPQHF
DNA: TGTGCCAGCAGCTTAGGGGCAGAGTTCAATCAGCCCCAGCATTTT

size: NA
D: NA
V: TRBV11-2
J: TRBJ2-7
CDR3: CASSFGGLEYF
DNA: TGTGCCAGCAGCTTTGGGGGCCTGGAGTACTTC

size: few
D: TRBD1
V: TRBV11-2
J: TRBJ1-2
CDR3: CASSLGTGEAGYTF
DNA: TGTGCCAGCAGCTTAGGGACAGGGGAGGCAGGCTACACCTTC

size: NA
D: NA
V: TRBV21-1
J: TRBJ2-4
CDR3: CASSKAIGDRGNIQYF
DNA: TGTGCCAGCAGCAAAGCTATTGGGGACAGGGGGAACATTCAGTACTTC